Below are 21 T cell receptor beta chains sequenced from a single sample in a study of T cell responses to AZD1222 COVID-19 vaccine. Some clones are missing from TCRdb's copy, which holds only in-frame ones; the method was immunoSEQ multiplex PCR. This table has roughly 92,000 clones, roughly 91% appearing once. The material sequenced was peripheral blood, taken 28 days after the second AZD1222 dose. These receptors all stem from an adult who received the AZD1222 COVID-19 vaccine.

The CDR3 sequence: CAGAGTATYEQYF. The CDR3 bases are TGTGCCGGAGCCGGGACAGCTACCTACGAGCAGTACTTC. The V call is TRBV30, the J call TRBJ2-7; 7 bases align to TRBD1. Per the germline V gene, CDR1 is GTSNPN and CDR2 is SVGIG (reference sequence). Trimming removed 8 bases from V and 2 bases from J; junction bases left unmatched: 9. The CDR3 is 13 amino acids.

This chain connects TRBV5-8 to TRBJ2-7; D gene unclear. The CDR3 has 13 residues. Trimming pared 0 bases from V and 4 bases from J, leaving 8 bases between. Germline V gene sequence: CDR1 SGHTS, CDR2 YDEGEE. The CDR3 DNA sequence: TGTGCCAGCAGCTTGGGCAGGCAGTACGAGCAGTACTTC. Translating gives CASSLGRQYEQYF.

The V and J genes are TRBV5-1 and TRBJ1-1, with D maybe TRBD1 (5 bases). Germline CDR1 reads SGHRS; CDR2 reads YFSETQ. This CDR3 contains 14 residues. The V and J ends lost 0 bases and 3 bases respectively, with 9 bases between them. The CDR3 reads CASSLGGADTEAFF. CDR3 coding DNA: TGCGCCAGCAGCTTGGGAGGGGCCGACACTGAAGCTTTCTTT.

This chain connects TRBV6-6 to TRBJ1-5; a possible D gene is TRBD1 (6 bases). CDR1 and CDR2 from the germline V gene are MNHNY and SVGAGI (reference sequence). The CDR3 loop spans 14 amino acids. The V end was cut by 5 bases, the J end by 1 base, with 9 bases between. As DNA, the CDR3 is TGTGCCAGCAGTAGAGGGGGGAGCAATCAGCCCCAGCATTTT. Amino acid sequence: CASSRGGSNQPQHF.

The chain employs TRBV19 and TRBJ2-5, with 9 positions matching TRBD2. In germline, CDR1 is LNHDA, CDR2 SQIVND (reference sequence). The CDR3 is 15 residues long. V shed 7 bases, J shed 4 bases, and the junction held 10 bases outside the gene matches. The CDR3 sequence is CASTDSGGPRETQYF. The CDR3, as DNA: TGTGCCAGTACCGACAGCGGGGGGCCTCGAGAGACCCAGTACTTC.

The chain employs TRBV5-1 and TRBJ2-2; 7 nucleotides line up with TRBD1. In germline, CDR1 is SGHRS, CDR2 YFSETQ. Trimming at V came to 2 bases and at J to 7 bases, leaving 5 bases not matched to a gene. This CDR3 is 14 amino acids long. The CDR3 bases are TGCGCCAGCAGCTTAGACAGGGAAGACGGGGAGCTGTTTTTT. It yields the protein CASSLDREDGELFF.

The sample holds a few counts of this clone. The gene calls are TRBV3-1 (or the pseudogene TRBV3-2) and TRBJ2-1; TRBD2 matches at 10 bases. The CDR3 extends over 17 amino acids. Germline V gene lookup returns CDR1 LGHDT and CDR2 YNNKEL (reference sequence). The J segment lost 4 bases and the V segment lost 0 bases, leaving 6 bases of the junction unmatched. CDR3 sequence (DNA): TGTGCCAGCAGCCAAGATTGGGCTAGCGGGGGTTACAATGAGCAGTTCTTC. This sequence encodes CASSQDWASGGYNEQFF.

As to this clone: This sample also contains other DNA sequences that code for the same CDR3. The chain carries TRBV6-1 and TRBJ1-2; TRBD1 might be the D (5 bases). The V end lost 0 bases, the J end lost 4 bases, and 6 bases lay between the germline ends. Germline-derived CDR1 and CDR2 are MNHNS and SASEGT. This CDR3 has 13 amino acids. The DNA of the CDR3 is TGTGCCAGCAGTGAAGCGACAGTCTATGGCTACACCTTC. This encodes CASSEATVYGYTF.

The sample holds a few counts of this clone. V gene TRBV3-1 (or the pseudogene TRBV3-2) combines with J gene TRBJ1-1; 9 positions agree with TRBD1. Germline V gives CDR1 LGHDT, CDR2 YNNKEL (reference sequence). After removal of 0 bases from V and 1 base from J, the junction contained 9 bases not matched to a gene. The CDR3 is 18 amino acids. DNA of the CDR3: TGTGCCAGCAGCCAAGAAGGGACAGGGTTTATTGGGAACACTGAAGCTTTCTTT. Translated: CASSQEGTGFIGNTEAFF.

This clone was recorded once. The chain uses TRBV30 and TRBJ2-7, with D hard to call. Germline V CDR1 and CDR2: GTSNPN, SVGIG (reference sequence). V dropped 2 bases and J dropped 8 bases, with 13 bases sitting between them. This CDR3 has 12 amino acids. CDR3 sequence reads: CAWSSSFLKQYF. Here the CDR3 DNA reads TGTGCCTGGAGTAGCTCCTTTTTGAAGCAGTACTTC.

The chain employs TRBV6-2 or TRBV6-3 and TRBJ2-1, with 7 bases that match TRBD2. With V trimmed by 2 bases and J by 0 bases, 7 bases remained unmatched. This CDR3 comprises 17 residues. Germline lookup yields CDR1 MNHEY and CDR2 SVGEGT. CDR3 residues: CASSYLLAASSYNEQFF. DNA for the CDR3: TGTGCCAGCAGTTACCTTCTAGCGGCGAGCTCCTACAATGAGCAGTTCTTC.

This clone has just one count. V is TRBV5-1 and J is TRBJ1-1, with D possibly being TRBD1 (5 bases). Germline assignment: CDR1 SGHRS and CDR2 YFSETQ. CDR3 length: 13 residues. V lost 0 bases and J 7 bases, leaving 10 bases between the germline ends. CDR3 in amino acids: CASSLDGAGEAFF. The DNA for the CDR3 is TGCGCCAGCAGCTTGGACGGGGCGGGTGAAGCTTTCTTT.

CDR3 coding DNA: TGTGCCAGCAGAGGGACAGGGGCTTCACCCCTCCACTTT. This codes for CASRGTGASPLHF. The chain combines TRBV6-5 with TRBJ1-6; 10 positions agree with TRBD1. Germline V CDR1 and CDR2: MNHEY, SVGAGI. V dropped 6 bases and J dropped 9; count of bases not matched to a gene: 2. The CDR3 has 13 residues.

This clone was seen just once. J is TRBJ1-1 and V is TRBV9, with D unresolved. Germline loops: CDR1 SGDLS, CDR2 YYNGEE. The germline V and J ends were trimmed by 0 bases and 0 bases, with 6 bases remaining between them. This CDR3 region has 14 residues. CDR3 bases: TGTGCCAGCAGCGTAGCAACGATGAACACTGAAGCTTTCTTT. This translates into CASSVATMNTEAFF.

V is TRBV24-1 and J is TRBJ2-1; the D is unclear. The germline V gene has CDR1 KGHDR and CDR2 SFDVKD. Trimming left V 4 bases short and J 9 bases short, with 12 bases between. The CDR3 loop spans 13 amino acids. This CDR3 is CATSEPQSGEQFF. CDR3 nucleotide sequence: TGTGCCACCAGTGAACCTCAATCCGGTGAGCAGTTCTTC.

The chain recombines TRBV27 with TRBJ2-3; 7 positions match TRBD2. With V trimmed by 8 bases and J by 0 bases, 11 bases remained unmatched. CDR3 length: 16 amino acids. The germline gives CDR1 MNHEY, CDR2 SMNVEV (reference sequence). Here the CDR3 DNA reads TGTGCCAGCTCCTCTAGCGGCGTATCTAGCACAGATACGCAGTATTTT. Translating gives CASSSSGVSSTDTQYF.

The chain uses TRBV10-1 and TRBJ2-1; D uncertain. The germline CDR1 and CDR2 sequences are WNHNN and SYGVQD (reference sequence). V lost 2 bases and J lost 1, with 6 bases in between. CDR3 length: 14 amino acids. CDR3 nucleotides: TGCGCCAGCAGTGAGGGTGGGTCCTACAATGAGCAGTTCTTC. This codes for CASSEGGSYNEQFF.

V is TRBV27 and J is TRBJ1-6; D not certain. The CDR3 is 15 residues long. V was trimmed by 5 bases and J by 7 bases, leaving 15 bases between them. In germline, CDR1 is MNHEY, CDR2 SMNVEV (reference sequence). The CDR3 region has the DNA TGTGCCAGCAGTCCCCTCGGGAGACTGAATTCACCCCTCCACTTT. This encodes CASSPLGRLNSPLHF.

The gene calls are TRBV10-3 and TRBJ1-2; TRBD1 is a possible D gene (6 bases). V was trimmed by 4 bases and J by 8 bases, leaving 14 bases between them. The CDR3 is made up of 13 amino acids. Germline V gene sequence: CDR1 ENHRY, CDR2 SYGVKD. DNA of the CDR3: TGTGCCATCAGTGTACAGGGTCGGGACGGCTACACCTTC. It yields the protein CAISVQGRDGYTF.

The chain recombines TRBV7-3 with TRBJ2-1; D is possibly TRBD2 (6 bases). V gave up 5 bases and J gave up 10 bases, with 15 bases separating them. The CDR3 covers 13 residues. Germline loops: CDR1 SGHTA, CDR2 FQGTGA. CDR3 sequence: CASSRDSGEEQFF. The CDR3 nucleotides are TGTGCCAGCAGCAGGGACTCCGGGGAGGAGCAGTTCTTC.

The CDR3 reads CASSKDRVSGNTIYF. CDR3 in DNA: TGTGCCAGCAGTAAGGACAGGGTATCTGGAAACACCATATATTTT. J is TRBJ1-3 and V is TRBV2; 8 bases align to TRBD1. There are 15 residues in the CDR3. The V and J ends lost 5 bases and 1 base, in that order; junction bases with no gene match: 4. The germline V gene encodes CDR1 SNHLY and CDR2 FYNNEI.